The 5 T cell receptor beta chains listed next were all sequenced from one sample in a study of blood T cell repertoires in COVID-19. Produced via immunoSEQ multiplex PCR; TCRdb's table is partial and in-frame only. This table holds approximately 180,000 clones, more than 75% found once. Sequenced: peripheral blood. These receptors were taken from a woman in her 70s with acute or convalescent COVID-19.

The chain links TRBV19 to TRBJ1-4; weak D call: TRBD1 (5 bases). The V gene's germline CDR1 is LNHDA and CDR2 SQIVND (reference sequence). The CDR3 runs to 16 residues. Trimming cost V 4 bases and J 0 bases, with 12 bases left between them. DNA of the CDR3: TGTGCCAGTAGTAAGCTTGACAGCGCAACTAATGAAAAACTGTTTTTT. Encoded protein: CASSKLDSATNEKLFF.

This clone was counted a few times. The rearrangement joins TRBV27 to TRBJ1-4; TRBD1 is a possible D gene (5 bases). Germline CDR1 reads MNHEY; CDR2 reads SMNVEV (reference sequence). Trimming stripped 3 bases from V and 7 bases from J, with 9 bases between. There are 13 residues in the CDR3. The CDR3 region has the DNA TGTGCCAGCAGTTTCTCAAGGGGTGAAAAACTGTTTTTT. This sequence encodes CASSFSRGEKLFF.

The chain couples TRBV18 to TRBJ1-2; D is uncertain. Germline CDR1 and CDR2: KGHSH and LQKENI. V was cut by 3 bases and J by 4 bases, with 15 bases left in between. The CDR3 length is 15 residues. The CDR3 bases are TGTGCCAGCTCACCCCCTCAACGCGGGAGCTATGGCTACACCTTC. Its translation: CASSPPQRGSYGYTF.

V and J are TRBV7-9 and TRBJ2-2; TRBD1 agrees at 11 bases. Germline V gives CDR1 SEHNR, CDR2 FQNEAQ (reference sequence). V lost 5 bases to trimming and J lost 5 bases; unmatched junction nucleotides: 13. The CDR3 runs 18 residues. CDR3 coding DNA: TGTGCCAGCAGCGCCAGCCGGGACAGGGGGGGAAGGACCGGGGAGCTGTTTTTT. Translation: CASSASRDRGGRTGELFF. The variable domain in full, completed from reference TRBV7-9 and TRBJ2-2, reads DTGVSQNPRHKITKRGQNVTFRCDPISEHNRLYWYRQTLGQGPEFLTYFQNEAQLEKSRLLSDRFSAERPKGSFSTLEIQRTEQGDSAMYLCASSASRDRGGRTGELFFGEGSRLTVL.

As regards this clone: Distinct nucleotide sequences in the sample also encode this CDR3. This sequence joins TRBV5-6 and TRBJ1-3; D remains unclear. Per the germline V gene, CDR1 is SGHDT and CDR2 is YYEEEE. The V and J ends lost 0 bases and 4 bases respectively, with 8 bases between them. The CDR3 runs to 14 residues. The CDR3 here is CASSLAGSGNTIYF. The CDR3 nucleotides read TGTGCCAGCAGCTTGGCCGGGTCCGGAAACACCATATATTTT.